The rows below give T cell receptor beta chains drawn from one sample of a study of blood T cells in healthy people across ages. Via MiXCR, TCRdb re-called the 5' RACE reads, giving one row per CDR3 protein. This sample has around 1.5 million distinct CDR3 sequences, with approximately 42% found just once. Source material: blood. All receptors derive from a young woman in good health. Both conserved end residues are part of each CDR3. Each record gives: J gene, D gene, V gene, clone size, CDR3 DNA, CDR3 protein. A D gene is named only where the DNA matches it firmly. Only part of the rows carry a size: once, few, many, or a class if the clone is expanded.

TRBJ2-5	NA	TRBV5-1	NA	TGCGCCAGCAGCTTGAAAACCGGGACCGAAGAGACCCAGTACTTC	CASSLKTGTEETQYF
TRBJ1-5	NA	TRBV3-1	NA	TGTGCCAGCAGCCAAGGAGGGACCAAGAAGCCCCAGCATTTT	CASSQGGTKKPQHF
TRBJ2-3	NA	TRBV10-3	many	TGTGCCATCTCTAGCGCAGCAGATACGCAGTATTTT	CAISSAADTQYF
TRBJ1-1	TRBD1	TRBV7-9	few	TGTGCCAGCAGCCCCCCTTCAACAGGGGCGAACACTGAAGCTTTCTTT	CASSPPSTGANTEAFF
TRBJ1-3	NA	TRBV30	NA	TGTGCCTGGAGTCCCGGGAGCTCTGGAAACACCATATATTTT	CAWSPGSSGNTIYF
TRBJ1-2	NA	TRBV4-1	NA	TGCGCCAGCAGCCAAAACGAAAAAACAGTTTATGGCTACACCTTC	CASSQNEKTVYGYTF
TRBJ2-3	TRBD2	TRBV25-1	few	TGTGCCACCCGGGCCGTAGCGGGAACAGATACGCAGTATTTT	CATRAVAGTDTQYF
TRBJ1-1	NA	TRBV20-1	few	TGCAGTGCTAGAGTAAACAGGAACACTGAAGCTTTCTTT	CSARVNRNTEAFF
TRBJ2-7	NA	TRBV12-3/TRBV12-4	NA	TGTGCCAGCAGTAGCGCCTTGGGGCCCTACGAGCGGTACTTC	CASSSALGPYERYF
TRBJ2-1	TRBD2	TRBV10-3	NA	TGTGCCACCAGACCACCGGGACTAGCGGGATTCAATGAGCAGTTCTTC	CATRPPGLAGFNEQFF
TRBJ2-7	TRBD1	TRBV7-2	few	TGTGCCAGCAGCGCAGTAGTCCATACAGGGGCCGCGGACGAGCAGTACTTC	CASSAVVHTGAADEQYF
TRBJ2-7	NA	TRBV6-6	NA	TGTGCCAGCACCTGGAGCTCCTACAATGAGCAGTACTTC	CASTWSSYNEQYF
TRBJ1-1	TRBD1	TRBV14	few	TGTGCCAGCAGCCAAGCAGGGGGAGCTTTCTTT	CASSQAGGAFF
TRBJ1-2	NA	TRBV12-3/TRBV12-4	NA	TGTTCCAGCAGTTTCGCGGTAGGCTACACCTTC	CSSSFAVGYTF
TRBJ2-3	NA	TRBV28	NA	TGTGCCAGCAGTTCCTCGACCGGGACTACGCAGTATTTT	CASSSSTGTTQYF
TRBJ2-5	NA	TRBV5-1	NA	TGCGCCAGCAGCTTGAACCGGGGCCCACCTGGGTATGAGCAGTACTTC	CASSLNRGPPGYEQYF